These 5 T cell receptor beta chains were all obtained from the same sample, sequenced in a study of cytotoxic CD8 clonotypes in ibrutinib-treated CLL. Only in-frame clones appear in the TCRdb table, and some are missing; sequencing was by immunoSEQ multiplex PCR. The table lists about 200,000 clones, 70% of them singletons. Sequenced material: PBMCs, taken after 12 months of ibrutinib treatment. These receptors originate from a human donor with chronic lymphocytic leukemia.

The chain uses TRBV13 and TRBJ2-7, with 7 bases that match TRBD1. CDR1 is PRHDT, CDR2 FYEKMQ, per germline (reference sequence). After removal of 4 bases from V and 3 bases from J, the junction contained 12 bases not matched to a gene. The CDR3 consists of 16 residues. CDR3 in amino acids: CASSSETTRQGYEQYF. As DNA, the CDR3 is TGTGCCAGCAGCTCGGAAACAACTCGACAGGGCTACGAGCAGTACTTC.

The rearrangement joins TRBV15 to TRBJ2-4, with no clear D. The V gene lost 3 bases and the J gene lost 0 bases, with 12 bases spanning the gap. The germline CDR1 and CDR2 sequences are LNHNV and YYDKDF (reference sequence). The CDR3 totals 16 residues. The CDR3 protein is CATSRADALAKNIQYF. CDR3 DNA sequence: TGTGCCACCAGCAGGGCCGACGCCCTAGCCAAAAACATTCAGTACTTC.

The chain couples TRBV6-5 to TRBJ1-2; D gene ambiguous. V was clipped by 10 bases and J by 3 bases, with 15 bases between them. CDR1 is MNHEY and CDR2 is SVGAGI in the germline V gene. This CDR3 spans 13 amino acids. This CDR3 reads CATKEGLDYGYTF. DNA of the CDR3: TGTGCCACCAAGGAGGGTTTGGACTATGGCTACACCTTC.

The chain combines TRBV28 with TRBJ1-1; 11 positions match TRBD1. Germline CDR1 is MDHEN and CDR2 is SYDVKM. V was pared by 5 bases and J by 4 bases, with 9 bases of the junction left unmatched. CDR3 length: 16 amino acids. The CDR3 protein is CASSRQRTGGITEAFF. The CDR3 bases are TGTGCCAGCAGTCGACAAAGGACAGGGGGCATCACTGAAGCTTTCTTT.

The chain carries TRBV6-1 and TRBJ1-2, with 9 bases identical to TRBD1. CDR3 length equals 14 residues. Trimming removed 10 bases from V and 2 bases from J; junction bases left unmatched: 8. From germline, CDR1 is MNHNS and CDR2 SASEGT. The CDR3 DNA is TGTGCCACCCAAACGGACAGGGGAAACTATGGCTACACCTTC. It encodes CATQTDRGNYGYTF.